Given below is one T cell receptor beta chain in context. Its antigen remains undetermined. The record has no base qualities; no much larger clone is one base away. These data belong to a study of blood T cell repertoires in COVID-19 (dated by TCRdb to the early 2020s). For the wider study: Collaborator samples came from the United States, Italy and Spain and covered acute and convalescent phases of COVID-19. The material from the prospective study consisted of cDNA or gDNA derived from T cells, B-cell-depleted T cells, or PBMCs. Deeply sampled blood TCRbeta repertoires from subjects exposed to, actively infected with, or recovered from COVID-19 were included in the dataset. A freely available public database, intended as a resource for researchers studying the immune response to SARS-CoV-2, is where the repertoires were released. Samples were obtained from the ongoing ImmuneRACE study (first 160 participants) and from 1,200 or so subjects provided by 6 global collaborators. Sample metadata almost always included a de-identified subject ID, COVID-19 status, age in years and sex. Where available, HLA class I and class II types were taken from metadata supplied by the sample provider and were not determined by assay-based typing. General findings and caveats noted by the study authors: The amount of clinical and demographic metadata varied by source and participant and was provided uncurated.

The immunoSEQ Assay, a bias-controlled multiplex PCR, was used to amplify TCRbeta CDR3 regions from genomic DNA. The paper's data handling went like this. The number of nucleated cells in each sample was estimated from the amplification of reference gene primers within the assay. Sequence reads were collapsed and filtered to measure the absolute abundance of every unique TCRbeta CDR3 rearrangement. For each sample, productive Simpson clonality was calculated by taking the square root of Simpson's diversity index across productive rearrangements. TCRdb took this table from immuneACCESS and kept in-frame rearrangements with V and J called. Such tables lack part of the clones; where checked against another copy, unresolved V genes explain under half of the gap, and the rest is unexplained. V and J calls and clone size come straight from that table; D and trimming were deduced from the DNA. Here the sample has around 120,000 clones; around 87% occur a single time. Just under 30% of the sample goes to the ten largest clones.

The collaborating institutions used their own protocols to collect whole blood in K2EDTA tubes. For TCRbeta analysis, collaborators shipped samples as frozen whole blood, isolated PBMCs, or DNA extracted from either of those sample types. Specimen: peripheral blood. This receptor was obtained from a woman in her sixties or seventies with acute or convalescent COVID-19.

Here is the DNA: TGTGCCAGCAGCCAGGCGGGTTTCCAAGAGACCCAGTACTTC. Translated, it reads CASSQAGFQETQYF. Recombination connected TRBV3-1 (or the pseudogene TRBV3-2) to TRBJ2-5; TRBD2 is possibly the D segment (5 matching bases). The CDR3, cysteine through phenylalanine, is 14 amino acids long. The DNA shown is the 42-base CDR3, in frame from base 1. CDR1 and CDR2, looked up from the germline V gene (reference sequence), are LGHDT and YNNKEL. A distance of 9 bases separates the germline ends of V and J, which lose 3 bases and 1 base respectively.